What follows are 6 T cell receptor beta chains derived from one specimen sequenced in a study of blood T cell repertoires in COVID-19. Method: immunoSEQ multiplex PCR; TCRdb's copy keeps in-frame clones and lacks some. The table lists under 200,000 clones, more than 60% of them singletons, with less than 9.5% in the top ten. The specimen was peripheral blood. Every receptor here comes from a man aged 55 to 69 with acute or convalescent COVID-19.

This clone occurred a few times. The chain is built from TRBV28 and TRBJ2-1; D might be TRBD1 (6 bases). Looked up from germline, CDR1 is MDHEN and CDR2 is SYDVKM. V was pared by 8 bases and J by 8 bases, with 16 bases between. The CDR3 contains 13 residues. The CDR3 sequence: CASGTLIDDEQFF. DNA for the CDR3: TGTGCCAGCGGGACATTGATCGATGATGAGCAGTTCTTC.

This clone turned up a few times. This chain joins TRBV2 and TRBJ1-1; D gene ambiguous. V was shortened by 8 bases and J by 4 bases, with 17 bases between the two germline ends. The V gene's germline CDR1 is SNHLY and CDR2 FYNNEI. The CDR3 covers 14 residues. The CDR3 here is CASRINPGSTEAFF. In DNA form, the CDR3 reads TGTGCCAGCCGAATAAATCCGGGAAGCACTGAAGCTTTCTTT.

This rearrangement joins TRBV7-2 to TRBJ2-5; 12 bases agree with TRBD2. The CDR3 covers 16 residues. Germline CDR1 and CDR2: SGHTA and FQGNSA. After removal of 4 bases from V and 5 bases from J, the junction contained 8 bases not matched to a gene. The CDR3 DNA is TGTGCCAGCAGCTCTAGCGGGGGGGCCGGGGGTGAGACCCAGTACTTC. It is translated as CASSSSGGAGGETQYF.

In DNA form, the CDR3 reads TGTGCCACCAGTGCCCCGAACGGCGGGGAGCTGTTTTTT. This encodes CATSAPNGGELFF. The V call is TRBV24-1, the J call TRBJ2-2, with D unclear. With 5 bases removed from V and 7 bases from J, the gap between germline ends came to 10 bases. CDR3 size: 13 residues. CDR1 and CDR2 from the germline V gene are KGHDR and SFDVKD.

This clone occurred a few times. The gene calls are TRBV6-5 and TRBJ1-2; D ambiguous. The CDR3 consists of 13 residues. V was clipped by 5 bases and J by 6 bases, with 13 bases between them. Germline lookup yields CDR1 MNHEY and CDR2 SVGAGI. The CDR3: CASSTGRRDGYTF. The DNA of the CDR3 is TGTGCCAGCAGTACGGGCAGGAGGGATGGCTACACCTTC.

This clone was counted between two and nine times. The genes are TRBV18 and TRBJ2-2; D possibly corresponds to TRBD1 (5 bases). The V and J ends lost 3 bases and 4 bases respectively, with 12 bases between them. Per germline, CDR1 KGHSH and CDR2 LQKENI. The CDR3 is 15 residues long. CDR3 bases: TGTGCCAGCTCACCCCCAGGGAATCCCACCGGGGAGCTGTTTTTT. Encoded protein: CASSPPGNPTGELFF.